This T cell receptor (beta chain) appears in the sequencing data of a study of shared clonotypes between healthy human individuals. Overall study findings and caveats: The study generally estimated greater richness for naive than memory subsets. Sequencing of the sorted subsets was shown by rarefaction to be incomplete despite large depth. The study sampled only blood, and tissue repertoires likely differ.

Naive CD8 cells comprised CD45RO-negative, CCR7-positively selected cells, excluding terminally differentiated effector memory CD45RA+ cells. Caucasian adults residing in Nashville, Tennessee made up all the donors. Comments on this clone: What it recognizes is unknown.

This table comes from immunoSEQ multiplex PCR, and its TCRdb copy is limited to in-frame clones, with some not included. The repertoire holds about 820,000 clones, with about 92% as singletons. The CDR3 loop spans 19 amino acids. V was pared by 4 bases and J by 2 bases, with 19 bases of the junction left unmatched. Germline CDR1 reads MDHEN; CDR2 reads SYDVKM. Sample: naive CD8+ T cells sorted from blood. The source of this sequence is a man aged 25-40 years in good health. This chain links TRBV28 with TRBJ2-5; 7 bases line up with TRBD1. This CDR3 is CASSSKYLTTGQIQETQYF. The CDR3 coding sequence is TGTGCCAGCAGTTCAAAATACCTGACAACGGGACAGATACAAGAGACCCAGTACTTC.